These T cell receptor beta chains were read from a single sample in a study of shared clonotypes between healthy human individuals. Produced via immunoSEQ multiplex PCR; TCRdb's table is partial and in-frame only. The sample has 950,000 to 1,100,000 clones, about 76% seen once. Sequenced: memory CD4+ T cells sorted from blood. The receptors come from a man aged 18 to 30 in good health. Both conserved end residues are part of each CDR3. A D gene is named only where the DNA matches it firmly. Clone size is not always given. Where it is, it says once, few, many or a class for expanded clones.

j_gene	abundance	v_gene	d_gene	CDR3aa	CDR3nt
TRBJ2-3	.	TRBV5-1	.	CASSSDLTDTQYF	TGCGCCAGCAGCTCCGATCTCACAGATACGCAGTATTTT
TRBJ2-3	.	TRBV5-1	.	CASSLEGGTDTQYF	TGCGCCAGCAGCTTGGAGGGGGGCACAGATACGCAGTATTTT
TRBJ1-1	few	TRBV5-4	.	CASSPELNTEAFF	TGTGCCAGCAGCCCTGAACTGAACACTGAAGCTTTCTTT
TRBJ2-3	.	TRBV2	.	CASSREFTDTQYF	TGTGCCAGCTCTCGGGAGTTCACAGATACGCAGTATTTT
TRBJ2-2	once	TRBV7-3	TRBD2	CASSLNGGGNTGELFF	TGTGCCAGCAGCTTAAATGGCGGGGGGAACACCGGGGAGCTGTTTTTT
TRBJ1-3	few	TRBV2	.	CASSQGNSGNTIYF	TGTGCCAGTTCTCAGGGTAACTCTGGAAACACCATATATTTT
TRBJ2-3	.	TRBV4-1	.	CASSQDNGDDTQYF	TGCGCCAGCAGCCAAGACAACGGGGACGATACGCAGTATTTT
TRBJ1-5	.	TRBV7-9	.	CASSFADGNQPQHF	TGCGCCAGCAGCTTTGCGGACGGGAATCAGCCCCAGCATTTT
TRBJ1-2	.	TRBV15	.	CATSSRDGNYGYTF	TGTGCCACCAGCAGTCGCGACGGTAACTATGGCTACACCTTC
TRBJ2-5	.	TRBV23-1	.	CASSHPPDREGETQYF	TGCGCCAGCAGTCATCCTCCTGACAGGGAGGGAGAGACCCAGTACTTC
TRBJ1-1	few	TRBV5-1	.	CASSLGEGNTEAFF	TGCGCCAGCAGCTTAGGGGAAGGAAACACTGAAGCTTTCTTT
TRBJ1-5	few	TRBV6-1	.	CASSVGQVQPQHF	TGTGCCAGCAGTGTAGGGCAGGTACAGCCCCAGCATTTT
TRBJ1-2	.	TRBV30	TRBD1	CAWETGGRGYGYTF	TGTGCCTGGGAAACAGGGGGCAGAGGCTATGGCTACACCTTC
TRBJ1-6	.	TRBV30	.	CAWSSTGPIHF	TGTGCCTGGAGCTCGACCGGTCCTATCCACTTT
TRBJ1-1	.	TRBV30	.	CAWSPQNTEAFF	TGTGCCTGGAGTCCGCAGAACACTGAAGCTTTCTTT
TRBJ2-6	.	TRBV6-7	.	CASRLVGGDNVLTF	TGTGCCAGCAGGCTAGTGGGGGGTGACAACGTCCTGACTTTC
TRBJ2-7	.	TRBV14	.	CASSQILSLTHEQYF	TGTGCCAGCAGCCAAATATTGAGCCTTACACACGAGCAGTACTTC
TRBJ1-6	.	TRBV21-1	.	CASSKRPPTGMSNSPLHF	TGTGCCAGCAGCAAAAGGCCTCCCACAGGGATGAGTAATTCACCCCTCCACTTT
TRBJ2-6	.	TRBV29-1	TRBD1	CSVTGGLTAGANVLTF	TGCAGCGTTACAGGGGGCCTTACTGCTGGGGCCAACGTCCTGACTTTC
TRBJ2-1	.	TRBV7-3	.	CASSFGVSSYNEQFF	TGTGCCAGCAGCTTTGGGGTCTCTTCCTACAATGAGCAGTTCTTC
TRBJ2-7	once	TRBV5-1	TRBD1	CASSLGQGAYEQYF	TGCGCCAGCAGCTTGGGACAGGGGGCGTACGAGCAGTACTTC
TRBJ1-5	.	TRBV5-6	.	CASSLRGIRNNQPQHF	TGTGCCAGCAGCTTGAGGGGGATAAGGAACAATCAGCCCCAGCATTTT
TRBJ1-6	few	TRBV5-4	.	CASSFGKFRNSPLHF	TGTGCCAGCAGCTTCGGCAAATTCCGGAATTCACCCCTCCACTTT
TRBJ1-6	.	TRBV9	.	CASSVGGGNSPLHF	TGTGCCAGCAGCGTAGGTGGGGGCAATTCACCCCTCCACTTT
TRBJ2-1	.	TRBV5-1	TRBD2	CASSFRLAGSGNEQFF	TGCGCCAGCAGCTTTCGACTAGCGGGAAGCGGCAATGAGCAGTTCTTC
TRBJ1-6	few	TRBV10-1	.	CASSAGFRAPLHF	TGCGCCAGCAGTGCCGGATTCAGGGCACCCCTCCACTTT
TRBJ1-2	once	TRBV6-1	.	CASSEYPDSNYGYTF	TGTGCCAGCAGTGAATACCCAGACTCTAACTATGGCTACACCTTC
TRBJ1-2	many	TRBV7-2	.	CASSPPPGASYGYTF	TGTGCCAGCAGCCCCCCCCCGGGGGCAAGCTATGGCTACACCTTC
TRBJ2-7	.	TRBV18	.	CASSPGQSVSYEQYF	TGTGCCAGCTCACCAGGACAGAGCGTCTCCTACGAGCAGTACTTC
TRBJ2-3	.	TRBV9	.	CASSRGPAVGDTQYF	TGTGCCAGCAGCCGGGGCCCGGCGGTCGGAGATACGCAGTATTTT
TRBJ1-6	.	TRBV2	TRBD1	CASTPDRGRNSPLHF	TGTGCCAGCACCCCGGACAGGGGAAGGAATTCACCCCTCCACTTT
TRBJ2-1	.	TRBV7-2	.	CASSSLWGPSYNEQFF	TGTGCCAGCAGCTCACTATGGGGGCCCTCGTATAATGAGCAGTTCTTC
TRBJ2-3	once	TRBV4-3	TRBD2	CASSQDSSGGGTQYF	TGCGCCAGCAGCCAAGATTCTAGCGGGGGGGGTACGCAGTATTTT
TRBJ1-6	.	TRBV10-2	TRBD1	CASRRTGHPIPLHF	TGCGCCAGCAGGAGGACAGGGCATCCAATCCCCCTCCACTTT
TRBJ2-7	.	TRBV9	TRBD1	CASSVGQGVANEQYF	TGTGCCAGCAGCGTAGGACAGGGGGTAGCGAACGAGCAGTACTTC
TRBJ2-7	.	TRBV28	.	CASSSFQAATASYEQYF	TGTGCCAGCAGCAGCTTCCAGGCAGCGACAGCCTCCTACGAGCAGTACTTC